The 14 T cell receptor beta chains in this list originate from one sample, sequenced in a study of identical twins. TCRdb re-analysed the 5' RACE reads in MiXCR, keeping a single row per CDR3 protein. The sample holds approximately 690,000 distinct CDR3 sequences; 5.5% to 6.5% are singletons and the top ten take about 1.8%. The sequencing input was naive T cells sorted from blood. These receptors were collected from a young man in good health.

The chain couples TRBV5-1 to TRBJ1-6; 9 bases line up with TRBD1. The CDR3 is 15 amino acids. J gave up 5 bases and V 4 bases, and 4 bases lay outside the gene matches. The V gene's germline CDR1 is SGHRS and CDR2 YFSETQ. CDR3 residues: CASSEGQGNNSPLHF. The DNA for the CDR3 is TGCGCCAGCAGCGAGGGACAGGGTAATAATTCACCCCTCCACTTT.

This clonotype was recorded at least ten times. The V and J genes are TRBV4-3 and TRBJ2-2; the D gene is possibly TRBD1 (5 bases). The CDR3 runs to 15 residues. CDR1 is LGHNA and CDR2 is YSLEER in the germline V gene. V was pared by 0 bases and J by 3 bases, with 8 bases between. Here the CDR3 reads CASSQEDTYTGELFF. CDR3 coding DNA: TGCGCCAGCAGCCAAGAGGACACCTACACCGGGGAGCTGTTTTTT.

There are a few counts of this clonotype. V gene TRBV9 combines with J gene TRBJ2-5; D remains ambiguous. V lost 0 bases, J lost 4 bases, and 13 bases lay in between. Germline CDR1 and CDR2: SGDLS and YYNGEE. This CDR3 has 15 residues. In DNA form, the CDR3 reads TGTGCCAGCAGCGTAGCCAGCCACCAGGTAGAGACCCAGTACTTC. Translating gives CASSVASHQVETQYF.

This clonotype was seen repeatedly, ten times or more. The rearrangement uses TRBV6-5 and TRBJ2-3; 8 nucleotides agree with TRBD1. This CDR3 spans 16 amino acids. Trimming took 2 bases from V and 0 from J; bases not matched to a gene: 4. From germline, CDR1 is MNHEY and CDR2 SVGAGI. CDR3 DNA: TGTGCCAGCAGTTACGCCCAGGGGGCAAGCACAGATACGCAGTATTTT. This codes for CASSYAQGASTDTQYF.

The genes are TRBV28 and TRBJ2-7; D perhaps matches TRBD2 (6 bases). Germline V gives CDR1 MDHEN, CDR2 SYDVKM. This CDR3 spans 14 amino acids. Trimming shortened V by 3 bases and J by 2 bases, and 11 bases separated the two germline ends. The CDR3 DNA reads as TGTGCCAGCAGTTTGGGCCGGGAGACCTACGAGCAGTACGTC. This encodes CASSLGRETYEQYV.

The table lists this clonotype with a few counts. The chain links TRBV12-3 or TRBV12-4 to TRBJ1-5; unclear D gene. The germline V and J ends were trimmed by 6 bases and 3 bases, with 12 bases remaining between them. CDR3 length: 14 residues. The DNA of the CDR3 is TGTGCCAGCAGCCCGGACGGTTTCAATCAGCCCCAGCATTTT. As protein: CASSPDGFNQPQHF.

This clonotype has a handful of counts. J is TRBJ2-7 and V is TRBV11-3; 14 nucleotides align to TRBD2. Unmatched junction bases numbered 8, after V lost 2 bases and J lost 2 bases. This CDR3 contains 18 residues. Germline V gene lookup returns CDR1 SGHNT and CDR2 YENEEA. CDR3 amino acids: CASSLIPGLAGAPYEQYF. In nucleotides, the CDR3 is TGTGCCAGCAGCTTAATACCGGGACTAGCGGGAGCTCCCTACGAGCAGTACTTC.

This clonotype has ten or more counts. The rearrangement uses TRBV7-9 and TRBJ1-1, with D hard to call. Trimming cost V 5 bases and J 8 bases, with 12 bases left between them. Looked up from germline, CDR1 is SEHNR and CDR2 is FQNEAQ (reference sequence). The length of the CDR3 is 12 residues. In nucleotides, the CDR3 is TGTGCCAGCAGCCCCTCGGGAACCGAAGCTTTCTTT. It encodes CASSPSGTEAFF.

This clonotype was counted at least ten times. The chain employs TRBV5-1 and TRBJ1-1, with a weak D call TRBD1 (6 bases). Germline V gene sequence: CDR1 SGHRS, CDR2 YFSETQ. The CDR3 contains 16 residues. Trimming took off 4 bases at V and 2 bases at J, with 18 bases between the two ends. The CDR3 is CASSPGQGGGNTEAFF. In nucleotides, the CDR3 is TGCGCCAGCAGCCCGGGACAAGGCGGGGGAAACACTGAAGCTTTCTTT.

This clonotype has a count of ten or more. This chain joins TRBV20-1 and TRBJ2-5; D may be TRBD1 (6 bases). The CDR3 has 12 residues. Germline loops: CDR1 DFQATT, CDR2 SNEGSKA (reference sequence). The V and J ends lost 6 bases and 3 bases respectively, with 11 bases between them. CDR3 bases: TGCAGTGCAGGCCGGACAGAAGAGACCCAGTACTTC. Translation gives CSAGRTEETQYF.

The chain links TRBV5-5 to TRBJ1-4; TRBD1 aligns across 11 bases. This CDR3 has 15 amino acids. Germline-derived CDR1 and CDR2 are SGHKS and YYEKEE (reference sequence). V lost 4 bases to trimming and J lost 6 bases; unmatched junction nucleotides: 5. The CDR3 here is CASSRTGGDYEKLFF. CDR3 nucleotides: TGTGCCAGCAGCCGGACAGGGGGCGATTATGAAAAACTGTTTTTT.

This chain joins TRBV19 and TRBJ2-3, with 13 bases lining up with TRBD2. Germline assignment: CDR1 LNHDA and CDR2 SQIVND (reference sequence). V lost 7 bases and J lost 12; bases outside the gene matches: 4. The CDR3 is 12 amino acids. In DNA form, the CDR3 reads TGTGCCAGTACTGGACTAGCGGGAGATCAGTATTTT. Its translation is CASTGLAGDQYF.

In its sample, this clonotype was seen many times. The V gene is TRBV30, the J gene TRBJ1-2, with D perhaps matching TRBD1 (5 bases). The CDR3 loop spans 13 amino acids. The V end was cut by 4 bases, the J end by 4 bases, with 13 bases between. Per the germline V gene, CDR1 is GTSNPN and CDR2 is SVGIG (reference sequence). CDR3 region: CAWMRDRSYGYTF. The CDR3 nucleotides are TGTGCCTGGATGCGAGACAGATCCTATGGCTACACCTTC.

This clonotype has a handful of counts. It is likely a read error, because the conserved phenylalanine at the end of the CDR3 is missing. The limits of the CDR3 on the DNA are not certain, so only TCRdb's listed CDR3 is given. The genes are TRBV2 and TRBJ2-7; TRBD1 is the table's D call, not checked against the DNA. Germline V gives CDR1 SNHLY, CDR2 FYNNEI. A total of 15 residues make up the CDR3, ends included. The CDR3 protein is CASSAGTGGYPEQCL.